Below are 15 T cell receptor beta chains sequenced from a single sample in a study of blood T cell repertoires in COVID-19. The table came from immunoSEQ multiplex PCR; TCRdb's copy has only in-frame clones and leaves some out. The sample has about 180,000 clones, roughly 88% seen once. Material: peripheral blood. These receptors came from a young woman with acute or convalescent COVID-19.

The V call is TRBV3-1 (or the pseudogene TRBV3-2), the J call TRBJ1-6; no clear D. The CDR3 has 12 amino acids. Germline CDR1 LGHDT, CDR2 YNNKEL (reference sequence). The V end was cut by 2 bases, the J end by 13 bases, with 9 bases between. The CDR3 loop is CASSQSLTPLHF. In nucleotides, the CDR3 is TGTGCCAGCAGCCAAAGCCTAACCCCCCTCCACTTT.

This sequence joins TRBV5-1 and TRBJ2-1, with D maybe TRBD1 (7 bases). The ends were cut back, 7 bases at V and 3 bases at J, with 17 bases in the middle. CDR3 length: 15 residues. CDR1 SGHRS and CDR2 YFSETQ come from the germline V gene. CDR3 amino acids: CASAGQSLLYNEQFF. The CDR3 DNA sequence: TGCGCCAGCGCGGGACAGTCTCTACTCTACAATGAGCAGTTCTTC.

CDR3 in amino acids: CASRQGHPLEQYF. As DNA, the CDR3 is TGTGCCAGCAGACAGGGACACCCACTTGAGCAGTACTTC. The V gene is TRBV2, the J gene TRBJ2-7; D might be TRBD1 (6 bases). Between the trimmed V and J ends, which lost 6 bases and 7 bases, there was a span of 16 bases. CDR3 length equals 13 residues. The germline V gene encodes CDR1 SNHLY and CDR2 FYNNEI.

The chain joins TRBV10-3 to TRBJ1-4; D remains unclear. The CDR3 has 14 amino acids. From germline, CDR1 is ENHRY and CDR2 SYGVKD. V lost 0 bases to trimming and J lost 3 bases, with 5 bases between them. CDR3 residues: CAISESIANEKLFF. Written as DNA, the CDR3 is TGTGCCATCAGTGAGTCGATAGCTAATGAAAAACTGTTTTTT.

The genes are TRBV12-3 or TRBV12-4 and TRBJ1-5, with D uncertain. The CDR3 contains 13 residues. Trimming took off 7 bases at V and 2 bases at J, with 9 bases between the two ends. DNA for the CDR3: TGTGCCAGCATGCCCCAGGGCAATCAGCCCCAGCATTTT. It is translated as CASMPQGNQPQHF.

The chain carries TRBV6-5 and TRBJ1-4, with a weak D call TRBD1 (5 bases). Between the trimmed V and J ends, which lost 5 bases and 0 bases, there was a span of 7 bases. CDR3 length: 14 amino acids. CDR1 MNHEY and CDR2 SVGAGI come from the germline V gene. In DNA, the CDR3 is TGTGCCAGCAGTCCAGGGTCAACTAATGAAAAACTGTTTTTT. Its translation: CASSPGSTNEKLFF.

The chain carries TRBV18 and TRBJ2-7; maybe TRBD1 (6 bases). The germline CDR1 and CDR2 sequences are KGHSH and LQKENI. The CDR3 contains 13 residues. Trimming pared 5 bases from V and 4 bases from J, leaving 12 bases between. The CDR3, as DNA: TGTGCCAGCTCATCCACACAGGGTTACGAGCAGTACTTC. This codes for CASSSTQGYEQYF.

The chain uses TRBV28 and TRBJ1-1; TRBD1 matches at 8 bases. The V gene end was trimmed by 8 bases and the J gene end by 0 bases; junction bases not matched to a gene: 2. The CDR3 sequence is 13 residues long. Germline V gene data show CDR1 as MDHEN and CDR2 as SYDVKM. The chain's CDR3 is CASWTGMNTEAFF. The CDR3 nucleotides are TGTGCCAGCTGGACAGGGATGAACACTGAAGCTTTCTTT.

The chain has TRBV20-1 and TRBJ2-1, with D hard to call. The CDR3 covers 14 residues. The germline V gene has CDR1 DFQATT and CDR2 SNEGSKA (reference sequence). V shed 3 bases and J shed 6 bases, with 15 bases lying between them. The CDR3 spells CSASLTRVFNEQFF. In nucleotides, the CDR3 is TGCAGTGCTAGTTTGACTCGAGTGTTCAATGAGCAGTTCTTC.

This chain joins TRBV28 and TRBJ2-7; unclear D gene. Deletions cut 7 bases from V and 2 bases from J, with 15 bases between. CDR1 and CDR2 (germline): MDHEN, SYDVKM. This CDR3 region has 14 residues. The CDR3: CASTSSWAPYEQYF. The CDR3 coding sequence is TGTGCCAGCACTTCAAGTTGGGCCCCCTACGAGCAGTACTTC.

The chain has TRBV15 and TRBJ2-3, with D tentatively TRBD2 (5 bases). The CDR3 has 15 residues. V was cut by 6 bases and J by 3 bases, with 16 bases left in between. Germline assignment: CDR1 LNHNV and CDR2 YYDKDF (reference sequence). In DNA, the CDR3 is TGTGCCACCAGGAGGGCCAAGGAATGGACAGATACGCAGTATTTT. Its translation: CATRRAKEWTDTQYF. The full variable domain, with the rest looked up from reference TRBV15 and TRBJ2-3, is DAMVIQNPRYQVTQFGKPVTLSCSQTLNHNVMYWYQQKSSQAPKLLFHYYDKDFNNEADTPDNFQSRRPNTSFCFLDIRSPGLGDTAMYLCATRRAKEWTDTQYFGPGTRLTVL.

CDR3 region: CASSLADRGTGELFF. The CDR3 DNA reads TGTGCCAGCAGCTTAGCCGACAGAGGTACCGGGGAGCTGTTTTTT. The rearrangement joins TRBV7-8 to TRBJ2-2, with D possibly being TRBD1 (5 bases). Trimming stripped 0 bases from V and 5 bases from J, with 10 bases between. From germline, CDR1 is SGHVS and CDR2 FQNEAQ. This CDR3 contains 15 residues.

The chain is built from TRBV2 and TRBJ2-7; 7 nucleotides align to TRBD2. Unmatched junction bases numbered 8, after V lost 4 bases and J lost 11 bases. The CDR3 length is 12 residues. The germline V gene has CDR1 SNHLY and CDR2 FYNNEI. The CDR3 DNA is TGTGCCAGCAGTGGGGAGGGACGGAGTGAGTACTTC. As protein: CASSGEGRSEYF.

The V call is TRBV24-1, the J call TRBJ2-5; TRBD2 aligns across 14 bases. Germline assignment: CDR1 KGHDR and CDR2 SFDVKD. This CDR3 is 18 amino acids long. Losses at the gene ends were 5 bases for V and 4 bases for J; bases not matched to a gene: 11. The CDR3 nucleotides are TGTGCCACCAGTGGGGTACGAGGGACTAGCGGGAGTCGAGAGACCCAGTACTTC. It is translated as CATSGVRGTSGSRETQYF.

The V and J genes are TRBV6-2 or TRBV6-3 and TRBJ2-7; a weak D match, TRBD1 (5 bases). CDR3 size: 12 residues. The V end lost 5 bases, the J end lost 3 bases, and 8 bases lay between the germline ends. Germline CDR1 reads MNHEY; CDR2 reads SVGEGT. The CDR3, as DNA: TGTGCCAGCAGTGATGACAGCTACGAGCAGTACTTC. Translation gives CASSDDSYEQYF.